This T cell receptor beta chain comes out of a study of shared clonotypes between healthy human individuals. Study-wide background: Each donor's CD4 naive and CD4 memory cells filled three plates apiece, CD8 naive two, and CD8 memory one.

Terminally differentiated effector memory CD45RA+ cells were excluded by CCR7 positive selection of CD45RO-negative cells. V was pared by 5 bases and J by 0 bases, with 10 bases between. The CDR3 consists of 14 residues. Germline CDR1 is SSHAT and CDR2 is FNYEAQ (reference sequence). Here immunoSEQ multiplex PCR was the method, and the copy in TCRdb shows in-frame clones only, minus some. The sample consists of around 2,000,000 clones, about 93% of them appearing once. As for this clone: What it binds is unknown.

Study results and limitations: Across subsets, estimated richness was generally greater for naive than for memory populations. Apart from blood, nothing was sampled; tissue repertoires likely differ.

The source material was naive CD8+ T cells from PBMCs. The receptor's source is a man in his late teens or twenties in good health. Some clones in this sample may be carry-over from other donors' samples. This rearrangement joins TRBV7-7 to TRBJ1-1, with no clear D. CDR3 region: CASSPSALNTEAFF. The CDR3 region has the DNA TGTGCCAGCAGCCCCAGCGCCCTGAACACTGAAGCTTTCTTT.